This T cell receptor (beta chain) was retrieved from a study of T cell repertoires in ileal Crohn's disease. Overall study: 35% were active smokers at surgery; median disease duration was almost 8 years. Biopsies of inflamed ileum from the surgical specimen form M0 samples. Per sample, about 460 nanograms of biopsy DNA were TCRB immunosequenced.

General study results and limits: Clonal expansions were more frequent in active smokers than non-smokers at surgery.

This clone was recorded once. Its matching antigen is unknown. The same CDR3 also results from other DNA sequences found in this sample. Noted time point: inflamed ileum from the surgical specimen. V gave up 6 bases and J gave up 0 bases, with 11 bases separating them. CDR3 size: 14 residues. Germline CDR1 and CDR2: MNHNS and SASEGT. Clones were sequenced by immunoSEQ multiplex PCR, and TCRdb holds only the in-frame ones, with some missing. The sample lists around 16,000 clones, approximately 92% occurring once. This receptor was taken from an adult with Crohn's disease. V and J are TRBV6-1 and TRBJ1-1; a weak D match, TRBD1 (6 bases). What was sequenced was ileal tissue. CDR3: CASRSTGLNTEAFF. The CDR3 DNA reads as TGTGCCAGCAGATCTACAGGGTTGAACACTGAAGCTTTCTTT.